This record covers a single T cell receptor beta chain. The antigen is undetermined. This sample stems from a study of OX40 agonist ivuxolimab in advanced cancers. Turning to the study itself: In this trial design, patients received ivuxolimab intravenously at 0.01 to 10 mg/kg every 2 weeks.

Whole-study findings and limits: Averaging showed that CD8+ T cells had more expanded clones than CD4+ did. At doses 0.1 to 3.0 mg/kg, CD4+ and CD8+ clones expanded.

Patients had blood sampled at baseline and again on cycle 4 day 1 and cycle 7 day 1. TCRdb keeps only in-frame clones here, not all; method: immunoSEQ multiplex PCR. The data show 50,000 to 60,000 clones, less than 90% seen once. Sequencing was performed on CD4+ or CD8+ T cells sorted from blood, taken in a trial of the OX40 agonist ivuxolimab. The source is an adult with an advanced solid tumor such as melanoma, head and neck, liver or kidney cancer.

As DNA, the CDR3 is TGTGCCAGCAGCTTCCAGGCCGAAGAGACCCAGTACTTC. This codes for CASSFQAEETQYF. V usage is TRBV7-2 and J usage is TRBJ2-5; no clear D. This CDR3 comprises 13 residues. The V gene lost 3 bases and the J gene lost 3 bases, with 8 bases spanning the gap. Germline loops: CDR1 SGHTA, CDR2 FQGNSA.